A single sample is the source of the 9 T cell receptor beta chains below, sequenced in a study of control samples from healthy donors and cancer patients. Measured with immunoSEQ multiplex PCR; TCRdb has only the in-frame clones, and not every one. The sample lists over 110,000 clones, 88% occurring once. Source material: blood. These receptors originate from a woman in her 30s in good health.

Here the CDR3 reads CASSVAGSYNEQFF. The CDR3 DNA reads TGTGCCAGCAGCGTAGCAGGGAGCTACAATGAGCAGTTCTTC. J is TRBJ2-1 and V is TRBV9; D may be TRBD1 or TRBD2 (5 bases each). V was clipped by 0 bases and J by 3 bases, with 7 bases between them. Germline CDR1 SGDLS, CDR2 YYNGEE. The CDR3 totals 14 residues.

This clone was seen just once. This sequence joins TRBV6-4 and TRBJ2-1; 11 bases fit TRBD2. The CDR3 loop spans 16 amino acids. The trim removed 0 bases at V and 4 bases at J, leaving 2 bases unmatched. Germline CDR1 MRHNA, CDR2 SNTAGT. CDR3 loop: CASSDSIAGGYNEQFF. The CDR3 coding sequence is TGTGCCAGCAGTGACTCGATAGCGGGAGGGTACAATGAGCAGTTCTTC.

This chain uses TRBV19 with TRBJ2-2; a possible D gene is TRBD1 (5 bases). The length of the CDR3 is 16 residues. Per germline, CDR1 LNHDA and CDR2 SQIVND (reference sequence). Trimming removed 3 bases from V and 1 base from J, with 12 bases in between. The CDR3 sequence is CASSIPWGGNTGELFF. The CDR3 region has the DNA TGTGCCAGTAGTATTCCGTGGGGCGGGAACACCGGGGAGCTGTTTTTT.

The chain employs TRBV7-3 and TRBJ2-7; no clear D. This CDR3 has 13 amino acids. In germline, CDR1 is SGHTA, CDR2 FQGTGA. Trimming removed 5 bases from V and 1 base from J, with 9 bases in between. This CDR3 reads CASSRGPSYEQYF. In DNA, the CDR3 is TGTGCCAGCAGCAGAGGACCTTCCTACGAGCAGTACTTC.

The chain combines TRBV19 with TRBJ2-1; a possible D gene is TRBD2 (5 bases). CDR1 and CDR2 from the germline V gene are LNHDA and SQIVND (reference sequence). The ends were cut back, 2 bases at V and 7 bases at J, with 9 bases in the middle. The CDR3 covers 13 residues. The CDR3 protein is CASSIYGENEQFF. The DNA of the CDR3 is TGTGCCAGTAGTATATACGGGGAAAATGAGCAGTTCTTC. Drawing the rest from reference TRBV19 and TRBJ2-1, the complete variable domain is DGGITQSPKYLFRKEGQNVTLSCEQNLNHDAMYWYRQDPGQGLRLIYYSQIVNDFQKGDIAEGYSVSREKKESFPLTVTSAQKNPTAFYLCASSIYGENEQFFGPGTRLTVL.

V is TRBV5-6 and J is TRBJ1-3, with TRBD1 as a possible D gene (5 bases). The CDR3 is 14 residues long. Between the trimmed V and J ends, which lost 0 bases and 3 bases, there was a span of 7 bases. Germline assignment: CDR1 SGHDT and CDR2 YYEEEE. The DNA of the CDR3 is TGTGCCAGCAGCTTGGCGGGACTTGGAAACACCATATATTTT. This gives the protein CASSLAGLGNTIYF.

The J gene is TRBJ1-2, the V gene TRBV28, with D hard to call. The CDR3 has 15 amino acids. V was trimmed by 7 bases and J by 5 bases, leaving 20 bases between them. CDR1 MDHEN and CDR2 SYDVKM come from the germline V gene. CDR3 nucleotide sequence: TGTGCCAGCACCTCCCGGGCTCGGGTTTTATATGGCTACACCTTC. It encodes CASTSRARVLYGYTF.

This clone was observed a few times. This chain uses TRBV3-1 (or the pseudogene TRBV3-2) with TRBJ1-2; D ambiguous. V was shortened by 1 base and J by 8 bases, with 11 bases between the two germline ends. Per germline, CDR1 LGHDT and CDR2 YNNKEL (reference sequence). The CDR3 sequence is 13 residues long. CDR3 amino acids: CASSQGLQGGYTF. DNA for the CDR3: TGTGCCAGCAGCCAAGGTCTTCAAGGGGGCTACACCTTC.

The rearrangement joins TRBV19 to TRBJ2-1, with 7 bases that match TRBD2. CDR1 and CDR2 from the germline V gene are LNHDA and SQIVND (reference sequence). CDR3 size: 16 residues. V dropped 1 base and J dropped 7; count of bases not matched to a gene: 10. In DNA, the CDR3 is TGTGCCAGTAGTATAGTGGGCGGGAGTCTGGGGAATGAGCAGTTCTTC. Translated: CASSIVGGSLGNEQFF.